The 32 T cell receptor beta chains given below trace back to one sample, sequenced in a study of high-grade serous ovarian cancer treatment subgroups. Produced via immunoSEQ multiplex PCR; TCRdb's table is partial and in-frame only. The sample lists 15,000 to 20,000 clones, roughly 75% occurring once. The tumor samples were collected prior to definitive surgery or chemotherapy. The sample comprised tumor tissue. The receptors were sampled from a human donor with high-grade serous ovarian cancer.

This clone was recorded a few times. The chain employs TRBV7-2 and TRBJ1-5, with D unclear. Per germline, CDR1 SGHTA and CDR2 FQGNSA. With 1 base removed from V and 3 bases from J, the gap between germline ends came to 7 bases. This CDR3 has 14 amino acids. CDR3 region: CASSLVPLNQPQHF. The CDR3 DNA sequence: TGTGCCAGCAGCTTAGTTCCCCTCAATCAGCCCCAGCATTTT.

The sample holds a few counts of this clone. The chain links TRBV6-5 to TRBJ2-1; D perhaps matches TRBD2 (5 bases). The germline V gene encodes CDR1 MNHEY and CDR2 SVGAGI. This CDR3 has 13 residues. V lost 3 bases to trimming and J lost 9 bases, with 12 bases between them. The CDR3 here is CASSYIYGIEQFF. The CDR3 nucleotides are TGTGCCAGCAGTTATATATACGGGATTGAGCAGTTCTTC.

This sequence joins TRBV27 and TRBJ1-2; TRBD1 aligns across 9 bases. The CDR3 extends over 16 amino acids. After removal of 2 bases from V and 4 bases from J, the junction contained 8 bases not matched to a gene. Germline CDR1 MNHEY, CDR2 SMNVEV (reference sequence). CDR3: CASSLTGDRASYGYTF. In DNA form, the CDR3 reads TGTGCCAGCAGTTTAACGGGGGACAGGGCTTCCTATGGCTACACCTTC.

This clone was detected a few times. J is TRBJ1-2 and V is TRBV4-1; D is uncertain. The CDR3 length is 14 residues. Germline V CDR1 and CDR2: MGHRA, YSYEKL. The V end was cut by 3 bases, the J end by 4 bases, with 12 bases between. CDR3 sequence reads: CASSQGGGLYGYTF. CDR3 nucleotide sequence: TGCGCCAGCAGCCAGGGAGGTGGCCTCTATGGCTACACCTTC.

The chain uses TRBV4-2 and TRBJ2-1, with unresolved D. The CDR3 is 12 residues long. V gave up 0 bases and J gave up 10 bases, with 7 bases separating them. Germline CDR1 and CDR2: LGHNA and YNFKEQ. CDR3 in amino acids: CASSQEAREQFF. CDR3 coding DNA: TGTGCCAGCAGCCAAGAGGCGCGGGAGCAGTTCTTC.

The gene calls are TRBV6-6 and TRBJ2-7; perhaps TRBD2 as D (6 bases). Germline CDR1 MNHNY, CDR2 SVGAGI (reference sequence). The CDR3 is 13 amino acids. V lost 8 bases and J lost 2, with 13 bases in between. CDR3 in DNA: TGTGCCAGCCAGACCGGGGGAGCCTACGAGCAGTACTTC. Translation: CASQTGGAYEQYF.

The CDR3 DNA reads as TGTGCCAGTAGTATGGGGCACACCGGTGAAAAACTGTTTTTT. It specifies CASSMGHTGEKLFF. This chain joins TRBV19 and TRBJ1-4; perhaps TRBD1 as D (5 bases). Between the trimmed V and J ends, which lost 3 bases and 7 bases, there was a span of 12 bases. CDR1 is LNHDA and CDR2 is SQIVND in the germline V gene (reference sequence). The CDR3 spans 14 residues.

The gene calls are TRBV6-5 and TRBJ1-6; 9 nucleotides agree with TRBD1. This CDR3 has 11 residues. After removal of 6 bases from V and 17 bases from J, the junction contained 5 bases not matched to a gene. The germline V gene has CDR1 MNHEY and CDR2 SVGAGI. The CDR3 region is CASRGQGPIHF. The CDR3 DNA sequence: TGTGCCAGCAGAGGACAGGGGCCCATCCACTTT.

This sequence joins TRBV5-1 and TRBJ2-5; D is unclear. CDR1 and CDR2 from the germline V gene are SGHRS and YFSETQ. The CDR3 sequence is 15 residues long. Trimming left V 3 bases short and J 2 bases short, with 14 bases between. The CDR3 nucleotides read TGCGCCAGCAGCTCTTACAGCGACCCGCAAGAGACCCAGTACTTC. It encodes CASSSYSDPQETQYF.

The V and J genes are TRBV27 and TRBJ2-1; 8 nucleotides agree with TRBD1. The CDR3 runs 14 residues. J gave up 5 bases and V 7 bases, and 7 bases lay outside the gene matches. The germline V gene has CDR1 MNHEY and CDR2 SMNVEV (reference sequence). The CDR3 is CASKSQGANNEQFF. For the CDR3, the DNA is TGTGCCAGCAAGAGCCAGGGGGCCAACAATGAGCAGTTCTTC.

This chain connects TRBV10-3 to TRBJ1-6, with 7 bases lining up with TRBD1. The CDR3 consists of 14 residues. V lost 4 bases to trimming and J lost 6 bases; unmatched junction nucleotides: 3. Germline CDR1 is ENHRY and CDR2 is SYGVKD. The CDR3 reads CAISGQGGNSPLHF. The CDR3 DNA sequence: TGTGCCATCAGTGGACAGGGCGGTAATTCACCCCTCCACTTT.

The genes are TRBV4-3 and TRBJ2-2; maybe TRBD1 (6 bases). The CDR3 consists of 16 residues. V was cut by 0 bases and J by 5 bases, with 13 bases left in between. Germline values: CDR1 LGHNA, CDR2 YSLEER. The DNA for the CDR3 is TGCGCCAGCAGCCAAGAGGCAGGGGTTGGTACCGGGGAGCTGTTTTTT. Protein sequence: CASSQEAGVGTGELFF.

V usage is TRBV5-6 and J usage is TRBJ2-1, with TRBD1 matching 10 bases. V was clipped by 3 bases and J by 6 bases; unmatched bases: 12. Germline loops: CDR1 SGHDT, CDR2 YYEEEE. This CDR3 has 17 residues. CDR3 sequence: CASSYTLAGTGANEQFF. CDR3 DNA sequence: TGTGCCAGCAGCTATACCTTAGCCGGGACAGGGGCCAATGAGCAGTTCTTC.

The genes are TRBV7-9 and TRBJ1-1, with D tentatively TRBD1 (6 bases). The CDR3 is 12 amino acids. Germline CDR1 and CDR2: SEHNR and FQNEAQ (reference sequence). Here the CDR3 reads CAGGATGAEAFF. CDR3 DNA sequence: TGTGCGGGGGGCGCAACGGGTGCTGAAGCTTTCTTT.

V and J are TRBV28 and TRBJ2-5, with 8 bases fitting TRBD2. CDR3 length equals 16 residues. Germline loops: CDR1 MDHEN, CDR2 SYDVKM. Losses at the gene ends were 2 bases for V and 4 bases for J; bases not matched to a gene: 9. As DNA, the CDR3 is TGTGCCAGCAGTTTAGTCCCGAGCGGGAGAGGAGAGACCCAGTACTTC. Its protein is CASSLVPSGRGETQYF.

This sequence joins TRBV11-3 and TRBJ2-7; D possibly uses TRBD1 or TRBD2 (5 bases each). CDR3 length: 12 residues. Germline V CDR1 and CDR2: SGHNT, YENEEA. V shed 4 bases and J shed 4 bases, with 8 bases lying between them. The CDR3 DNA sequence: TGTGCCAGCAGCTGGGACCGGTACGAGCAGTACTTC. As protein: CASSWDRYEQYF.

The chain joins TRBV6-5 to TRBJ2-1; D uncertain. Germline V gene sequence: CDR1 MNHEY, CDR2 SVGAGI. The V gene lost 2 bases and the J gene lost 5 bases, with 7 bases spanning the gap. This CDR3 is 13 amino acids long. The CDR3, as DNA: TGTGCCAGCAGTTACAAAGGAAACAATGAGCAGTTCTTC. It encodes CASSYKGNNEQFF.

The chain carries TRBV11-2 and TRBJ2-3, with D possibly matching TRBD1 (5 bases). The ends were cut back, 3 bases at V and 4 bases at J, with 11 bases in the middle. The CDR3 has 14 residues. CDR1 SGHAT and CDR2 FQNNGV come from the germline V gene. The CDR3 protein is CASSFTGSADTQYF. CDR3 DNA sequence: TGTGCCAGCAGCTTCACAGGTTCTGCAGATACGCAGTATTTT.

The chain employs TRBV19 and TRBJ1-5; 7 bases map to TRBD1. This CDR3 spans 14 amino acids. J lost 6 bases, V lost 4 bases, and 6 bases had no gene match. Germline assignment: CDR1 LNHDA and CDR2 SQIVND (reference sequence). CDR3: CASSTTGEAQPQHF. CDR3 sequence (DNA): TGTGCCAGTAGTACCACAGGGGAAGCTCAGCCCCAGCATTTT.

For the CDR3, the DNA is TGTGCCAGCAGTTGGGGGACAGGGGGCTTCACTGAAGCTTTCTTT. Amino acids: CASSWGTGGFTEAFF. The V and J genes are TRBV27 and TRBJ1-1; 12 bases line up with TRBD1. This CDR3 is built from 15 residues. V trimming: 4 bases; J trimming: 4 bases; junction bases outside the gene matches: 4. Germline V gives CDR1 MNHEY, CDR2 SMNVEV (reference sequence).

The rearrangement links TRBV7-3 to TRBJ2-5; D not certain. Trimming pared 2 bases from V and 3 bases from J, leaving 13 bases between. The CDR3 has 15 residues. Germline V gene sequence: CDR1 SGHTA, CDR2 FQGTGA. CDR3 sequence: CASSLGVGRKETQYF. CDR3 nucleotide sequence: TGTGCCAGCAGCTTAGGGGTAGGACGGAAAGAGACCCAGTACTTC.

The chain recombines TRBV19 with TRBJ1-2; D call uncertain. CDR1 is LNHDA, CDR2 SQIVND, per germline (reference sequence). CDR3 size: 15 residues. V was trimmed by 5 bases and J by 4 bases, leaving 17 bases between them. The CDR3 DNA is TGTGCCAGTAGTCTAAACGCAGGAGAGGGCTATGGCTACACCTTC. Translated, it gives CASSLNAGEGYGYTF.

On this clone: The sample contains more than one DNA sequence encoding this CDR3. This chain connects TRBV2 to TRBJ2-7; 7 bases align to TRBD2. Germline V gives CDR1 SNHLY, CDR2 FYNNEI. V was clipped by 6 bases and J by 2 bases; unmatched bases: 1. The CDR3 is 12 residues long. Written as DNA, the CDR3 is TGTGCCAGCAGCCGGGGGGCCTACGAGCAGTACTTC. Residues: CASSRGAYEQYF. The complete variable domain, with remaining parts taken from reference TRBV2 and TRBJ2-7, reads EPEVTQTPSHQVTQMGQEVILRCVPISNHLYFYWYRQILGQKVEFLVSFYNNEISEKSEIFDDQFSVERPDGSNFTLKIRSTKLEDSAMYFCASSRGAYEQYFGPGTRLTVT.

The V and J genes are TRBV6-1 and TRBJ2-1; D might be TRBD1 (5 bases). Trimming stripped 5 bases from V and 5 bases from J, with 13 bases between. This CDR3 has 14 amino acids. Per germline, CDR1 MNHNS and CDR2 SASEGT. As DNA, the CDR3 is TGTGCCAGCAGTTTACAGGTAGTCCACAATGAGCAGTTCTTC. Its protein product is CASSLQVVHNEQFF.

Written as DNA, the CDR3 is TGTGCCAGCAGCCCTCGGCAGGCATTGATCACCGGGGAGCTGTTTTTT. Its translation: CASSPRQALITGELFF. J is TRBJ2-2 and V is TRBV7-2; D ambiguous. V shed 5 bases and J shed 4 bases, with 17 bases lying between them. There are 16 residues in the CDR3. Germline assignment: CDR1 SGHTA and CDR2 FQGNSA.

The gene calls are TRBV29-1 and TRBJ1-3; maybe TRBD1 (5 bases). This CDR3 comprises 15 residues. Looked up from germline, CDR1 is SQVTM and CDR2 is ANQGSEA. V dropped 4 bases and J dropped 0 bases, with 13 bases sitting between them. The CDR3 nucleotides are TGCAGCGTTGGTGAACAGGCCAGCTCTGGAAACACCATATATTTT. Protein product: CSVGEQASSGNTIYF.

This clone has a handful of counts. The CDR3 nucleotides read TGTGCCACGGGACAGGCTGATCAGCCCCAGCATTTT. Protein sequence: CATGQADQPQHF. The V and J genes are TRBV10-3 and TRBJ1-5; the match to TRBD1 covers 8 bases. Trimming cost V 10 bases and J 5 bases; bases outside gene matches: 4. The germline gives CDR1 ENHRY, CDR2 SYGVKD. The CDR3 covers 12 residues.

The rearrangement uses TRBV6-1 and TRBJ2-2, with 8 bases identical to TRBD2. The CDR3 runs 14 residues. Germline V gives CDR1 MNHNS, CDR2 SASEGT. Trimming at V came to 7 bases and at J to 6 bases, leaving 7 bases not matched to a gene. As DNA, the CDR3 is TGTGCCAGCATCGGGACTAGTTACGCCGGGGAGCTGTTTTTT. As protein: CASIGTSYAGELFF.

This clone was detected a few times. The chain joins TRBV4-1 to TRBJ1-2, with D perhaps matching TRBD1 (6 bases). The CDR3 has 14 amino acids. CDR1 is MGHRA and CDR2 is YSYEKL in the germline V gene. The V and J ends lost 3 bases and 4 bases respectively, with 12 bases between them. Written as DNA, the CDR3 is TGCGCCAGCAGCCACCCACAGGGTTTCTATGGCTACACCTTC. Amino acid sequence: CASSHPQGFYGYTF.

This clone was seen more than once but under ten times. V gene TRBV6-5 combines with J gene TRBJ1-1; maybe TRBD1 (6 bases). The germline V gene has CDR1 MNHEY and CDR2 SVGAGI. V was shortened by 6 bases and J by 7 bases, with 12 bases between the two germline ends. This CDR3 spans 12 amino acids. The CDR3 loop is CASRTGNLEAFF. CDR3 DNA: TGTGCCAGCAGGACAGGAAACCTTGAAGCTTTCTTT.

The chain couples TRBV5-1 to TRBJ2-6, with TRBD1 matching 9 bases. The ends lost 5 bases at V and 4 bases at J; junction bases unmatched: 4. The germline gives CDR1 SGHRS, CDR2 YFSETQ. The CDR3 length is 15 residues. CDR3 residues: CASSGQGTGANVLTF. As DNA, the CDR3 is TGCGCCAGCAGTGGACAGGGGACCGGGGCCAACGTCCTGACTTTC.

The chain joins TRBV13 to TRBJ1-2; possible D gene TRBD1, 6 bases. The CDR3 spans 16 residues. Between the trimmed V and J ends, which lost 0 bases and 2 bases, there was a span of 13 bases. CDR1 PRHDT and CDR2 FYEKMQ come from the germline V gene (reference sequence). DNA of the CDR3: TGTGCCAGCAGCTTAGGCCGAGGCAGGGGAAACTATGGCTACACCTTC. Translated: CASSLGRGRGNYGYTF.